The clone carrying this TCR beta chain came up a few times. Using its own MiXCR run on the RT-PCR reads, TCRdb lists one record per CDR3 protein. Of about 680,000 distinct CDR3 sequences listed, 12% to 15% were seen once; the top ten hold 3% to 4.5%. Trimming took 3 bases from V and 2 from J, leaving 10 bases between them. Germline values: CDR1 KGHSH, CDR2 LQKENI. This CDR3 is 14 amino acids long. The TCR sequence derives from a female donor in good health, serving as a healthy control. Sequenced input: memory CD4+ T cells from blood. The chain couples TRBV18 to TRBJ1-1, with D tentatively TRBD1 (6 bases). DNA of the CDR3: TGTGCCAGCTCACCGGGGGACACCAACACTGAAGCTTTCTTT. Protein product: CASSPGDTNTEAFF.